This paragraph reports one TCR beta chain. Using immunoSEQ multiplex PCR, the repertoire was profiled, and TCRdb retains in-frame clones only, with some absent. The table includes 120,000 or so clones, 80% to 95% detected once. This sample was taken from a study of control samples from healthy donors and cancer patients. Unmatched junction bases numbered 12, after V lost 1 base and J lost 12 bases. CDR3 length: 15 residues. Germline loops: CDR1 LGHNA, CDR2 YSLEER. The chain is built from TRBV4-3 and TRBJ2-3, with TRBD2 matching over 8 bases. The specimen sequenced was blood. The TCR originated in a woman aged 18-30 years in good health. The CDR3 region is CASSQGDSGERRQYF. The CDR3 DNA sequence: TGCGCCAGCAGCCAAGGTGATAGCGGGGAGAGACGACAGTATTTT.